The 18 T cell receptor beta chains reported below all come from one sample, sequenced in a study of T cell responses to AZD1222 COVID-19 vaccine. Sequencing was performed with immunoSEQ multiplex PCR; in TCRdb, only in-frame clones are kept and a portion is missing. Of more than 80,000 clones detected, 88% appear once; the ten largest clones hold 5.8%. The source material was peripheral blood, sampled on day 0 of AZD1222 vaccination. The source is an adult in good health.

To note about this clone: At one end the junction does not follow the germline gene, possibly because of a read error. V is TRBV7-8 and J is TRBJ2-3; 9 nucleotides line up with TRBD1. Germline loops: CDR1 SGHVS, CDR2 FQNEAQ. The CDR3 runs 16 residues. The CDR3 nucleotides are TGTGCCAGCAGCTTATTCGGGACAGGGCGCACAGATATGCAGTATTTT. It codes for CASSLFGTGRTDMQYF.

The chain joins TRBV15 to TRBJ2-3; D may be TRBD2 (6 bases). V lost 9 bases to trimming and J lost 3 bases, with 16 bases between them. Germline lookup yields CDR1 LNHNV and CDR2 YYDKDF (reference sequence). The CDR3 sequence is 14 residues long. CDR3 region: CATGGRAKTDTQYF. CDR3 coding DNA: TGTGCCACAGGAGGGCGAGCGAAGACAGATACGCAGTATTTT.

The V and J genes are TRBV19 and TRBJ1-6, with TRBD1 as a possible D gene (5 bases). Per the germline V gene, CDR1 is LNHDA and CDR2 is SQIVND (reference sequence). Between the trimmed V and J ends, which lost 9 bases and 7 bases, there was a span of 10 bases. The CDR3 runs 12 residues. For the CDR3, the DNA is TGTGCCAGCAGGGCAGCCAATTCACCCCTCCACTTT. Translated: CASRAANSPLHF. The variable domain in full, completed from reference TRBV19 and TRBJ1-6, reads DGGITQSPKYLFRKEGQNVTLSCEQNLNHDAMYWYRQDPGQGLRLIYYSQIVNDFQKGDIAEGYSVSREKKESFPLTVTSAQKNPTAFYLCASRAANSPLHFGNGTRLTVT.

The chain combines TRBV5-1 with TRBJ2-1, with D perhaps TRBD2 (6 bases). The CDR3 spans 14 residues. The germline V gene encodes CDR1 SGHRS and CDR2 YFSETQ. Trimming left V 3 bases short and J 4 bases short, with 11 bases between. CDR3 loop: CASSSGTGYNEQFF. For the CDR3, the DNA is TGCGCCAGCAGCTCCGGGACTGGATACAATGAGCAGTTCTTC.

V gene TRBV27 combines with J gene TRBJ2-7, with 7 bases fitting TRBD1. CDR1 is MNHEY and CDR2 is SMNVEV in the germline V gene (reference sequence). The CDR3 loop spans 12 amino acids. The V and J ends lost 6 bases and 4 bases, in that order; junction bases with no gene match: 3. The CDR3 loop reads CASRGRGYEQYF. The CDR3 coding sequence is TGTGCCAGCAGGGGCAGGGGGTACGAGCAGTACTTC.

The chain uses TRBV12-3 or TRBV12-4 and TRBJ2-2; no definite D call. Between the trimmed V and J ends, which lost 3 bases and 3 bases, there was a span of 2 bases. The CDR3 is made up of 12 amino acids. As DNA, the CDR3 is TGTGCCAGCAGTTTGGACACCGGGGAGCTGTTTTTT. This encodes CASSLDTGELFF.

CDR3 protein: CASSYSTSGNAYEQYF. The CDR3 bases are TGTGCCAGCAGTTACTCGACTAGCGGGAATGCCTACGAGCAGTACTTC. The chain uses TRBV6-2 or TRBV6-3 and TRBJ2-7; 11 positions match TRBD2. This CDR3 spans 16 amino acids. V was pared by 0 bases and J by 2 bases, with 3 bases of the junction left unmatched. CDR1 MNHEY and CDR2 SVGEGT come from the germline V gene.

CDR3 sequence reads: CASSFVAGEQNEQFF. CDR3 sequence (DNA): TGTGCCAGCAGCTTTGTAGCGGGAGAACAAAATGAGCAGTTCTTC. The rearrangement uses TRBV7-3 and TRBJ2-1, with 9 bases that match TRBD2. Trimming removed 3 bases from V and 7 bases from J; junction bases left unmatched: 7. The CDR3 is made up of 15 amino acids. CDR1 SGHTA and CDR2 FQGTGA come from the germline V gene.

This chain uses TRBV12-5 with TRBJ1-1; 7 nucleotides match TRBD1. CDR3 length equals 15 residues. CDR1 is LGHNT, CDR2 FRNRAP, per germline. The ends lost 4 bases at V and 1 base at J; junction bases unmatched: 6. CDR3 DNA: TGTGCTAGTGGTTCGGGACAGCAAAGGAACACTGAAGCTTTCTTT. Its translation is CASGSGQQRNTEAFF.

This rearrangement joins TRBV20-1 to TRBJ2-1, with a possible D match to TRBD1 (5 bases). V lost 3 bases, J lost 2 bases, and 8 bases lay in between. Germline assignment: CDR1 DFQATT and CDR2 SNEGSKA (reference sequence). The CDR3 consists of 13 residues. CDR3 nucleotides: TGCAGTGCTAGTATAGGGGCCTACAATGAGCAGTTCTTC. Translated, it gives CSASIGAYNEQFF.

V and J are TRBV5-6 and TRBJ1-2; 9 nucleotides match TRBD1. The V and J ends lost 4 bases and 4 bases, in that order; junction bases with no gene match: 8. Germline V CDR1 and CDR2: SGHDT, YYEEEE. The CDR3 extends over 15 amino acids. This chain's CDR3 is CASSPPQGAGYGYTF. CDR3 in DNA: TGTGCCAGCAGCCCCCCACAGGGGGCTGGCTATGGCTACACCTTC.

Here the CDR3 DNA reads TGTGCCAGCAAAACAGATATAGAGACCCAGTACTTC. Residues: CASKTDIETQYF. V and J are TRBV28 and TRBJ2-5; D is unclear. The ends were cut back, 7 bases at V and 4 bases at J, with 10 bases in the middle. Germline CDR1 reads MDHEN; CDR2 reads SYDVKM. The CDR3 runs 12 residues. Full variable domain (remainder filled in from reference TRBV28 and TRBJ2-5): DVKVTQSSRYLVKRTGEKVFLECVQDMDHENMFWYRQDPGLGLRLIYFSYDVKMKEKGDIPEGYSVSREKKERFSLILESASTNQTSMYLCASKTDIETQYFGPGTRLLVL.

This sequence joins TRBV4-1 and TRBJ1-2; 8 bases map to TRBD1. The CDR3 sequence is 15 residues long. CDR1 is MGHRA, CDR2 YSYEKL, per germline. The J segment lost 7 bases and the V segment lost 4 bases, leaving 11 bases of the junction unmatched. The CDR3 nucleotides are TGCGCCAGCAGCCCGCCCGGCAGGGGGCTAGTTGGCTACACCTTC. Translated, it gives CASSPPGRGLVGYTF.

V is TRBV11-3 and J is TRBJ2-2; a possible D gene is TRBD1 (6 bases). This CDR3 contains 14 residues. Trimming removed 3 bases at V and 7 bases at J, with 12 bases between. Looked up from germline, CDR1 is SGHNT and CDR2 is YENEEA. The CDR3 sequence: CASSFGPGVGELFF. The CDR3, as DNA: TGTGCCAGCAGCTTTGGGCCAGGGGTCGGGGAGCTGTTTTTT. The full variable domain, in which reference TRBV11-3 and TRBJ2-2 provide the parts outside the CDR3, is EAGVVQSPRYKIIEKKQPVAFWCNPISGHNTLYWYLQNLGQGPELLIRYENEEAVDDSQLPKDRFSAERLKGVDSTLKIQPAELGDSAVYLCASSFGPGVGELFFGEGSRLTVL.

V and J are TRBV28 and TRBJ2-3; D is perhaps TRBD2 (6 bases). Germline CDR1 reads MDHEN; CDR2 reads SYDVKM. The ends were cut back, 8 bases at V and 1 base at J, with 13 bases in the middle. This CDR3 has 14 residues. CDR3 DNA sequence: TGTGCCAGCGATGGAGGGGTTCGCACAGATACGCAGTATTTT. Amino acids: CASDGGVRTDTQYF.

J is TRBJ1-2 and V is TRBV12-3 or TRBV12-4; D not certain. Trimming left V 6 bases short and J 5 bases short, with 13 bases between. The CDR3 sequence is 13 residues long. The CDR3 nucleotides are TGTGCCAGCAGCCCAGACCCCAAGTATGGCTACACCTTC. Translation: CASSPDPKYGYTF.

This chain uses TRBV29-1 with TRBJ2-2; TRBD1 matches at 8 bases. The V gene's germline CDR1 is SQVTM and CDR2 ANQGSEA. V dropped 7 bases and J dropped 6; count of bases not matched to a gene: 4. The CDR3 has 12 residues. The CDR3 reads CSGYRGAGELFF. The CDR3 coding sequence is TGCAGCGGATACAGGGGGGCCGGGGAGCTGTTTTTT.

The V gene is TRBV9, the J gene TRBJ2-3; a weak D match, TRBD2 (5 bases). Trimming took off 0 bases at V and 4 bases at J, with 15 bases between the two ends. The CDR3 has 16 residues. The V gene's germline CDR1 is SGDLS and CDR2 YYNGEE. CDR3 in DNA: TGTGCCAGCAGCGTAGCCGACCGAGGAGGCGCAGATACGCAGTATTTT. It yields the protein CASSVADRGGADTQYF. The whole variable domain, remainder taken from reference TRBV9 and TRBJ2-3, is DSGVTQTPKHLITATGQRVTLRCSPRSGDLSVYWYQQSLDQGLQFLIQYYNGEERAKGNILERFSAQQFPDLHSELNLSSLELGDSALYFCASSVADRGGADTQYFGPGTRLTVL.